This T cell receptor beta chain was documented in a study of blood T cell repertoires in COVID-19. Study information: Sample material is recorded as cDNA or gDNA derived from T cells, B-cell-depleted T cells, or PBMCs.

Methods used by the authors: Reference gene primer amplification yielded estimated nucleated cell counts. Profiled with immunoSEQ multiplex PCR; TCRdb holds only in-frame clones, not every one. V and J calls and clone size come straight from that table; D and trimming were deduced from the DNA. This table has 290,000 or so clones, around 91% appearing once. The germline CDR1 and CDR2 sequences are MNHEY and SMNVEV (reference sequence). CDR3 length: 15 residues. V trimming: 5 bases; J trimming: 6 bases; junction bases outside the gene matches: 12. Adults between roughly 18 and 90 years of age took part from about two dozen US areas.

The source material was PBMCs or T cells enriched from blood (not recorded which). This sequence was found in a woman aged 18-29 years with acute COVID-19. The V and J genes are TRBV27 and TRBJ1-1, with 7 bases matching TRBD1. CDR3 DNA sequence: TGTGCCAGCAGTCCCAGGGGGTCCCCTAGAGCTGAAGCTTTCTTT. Translated, it gives CASSPRGSPRAEAFF.